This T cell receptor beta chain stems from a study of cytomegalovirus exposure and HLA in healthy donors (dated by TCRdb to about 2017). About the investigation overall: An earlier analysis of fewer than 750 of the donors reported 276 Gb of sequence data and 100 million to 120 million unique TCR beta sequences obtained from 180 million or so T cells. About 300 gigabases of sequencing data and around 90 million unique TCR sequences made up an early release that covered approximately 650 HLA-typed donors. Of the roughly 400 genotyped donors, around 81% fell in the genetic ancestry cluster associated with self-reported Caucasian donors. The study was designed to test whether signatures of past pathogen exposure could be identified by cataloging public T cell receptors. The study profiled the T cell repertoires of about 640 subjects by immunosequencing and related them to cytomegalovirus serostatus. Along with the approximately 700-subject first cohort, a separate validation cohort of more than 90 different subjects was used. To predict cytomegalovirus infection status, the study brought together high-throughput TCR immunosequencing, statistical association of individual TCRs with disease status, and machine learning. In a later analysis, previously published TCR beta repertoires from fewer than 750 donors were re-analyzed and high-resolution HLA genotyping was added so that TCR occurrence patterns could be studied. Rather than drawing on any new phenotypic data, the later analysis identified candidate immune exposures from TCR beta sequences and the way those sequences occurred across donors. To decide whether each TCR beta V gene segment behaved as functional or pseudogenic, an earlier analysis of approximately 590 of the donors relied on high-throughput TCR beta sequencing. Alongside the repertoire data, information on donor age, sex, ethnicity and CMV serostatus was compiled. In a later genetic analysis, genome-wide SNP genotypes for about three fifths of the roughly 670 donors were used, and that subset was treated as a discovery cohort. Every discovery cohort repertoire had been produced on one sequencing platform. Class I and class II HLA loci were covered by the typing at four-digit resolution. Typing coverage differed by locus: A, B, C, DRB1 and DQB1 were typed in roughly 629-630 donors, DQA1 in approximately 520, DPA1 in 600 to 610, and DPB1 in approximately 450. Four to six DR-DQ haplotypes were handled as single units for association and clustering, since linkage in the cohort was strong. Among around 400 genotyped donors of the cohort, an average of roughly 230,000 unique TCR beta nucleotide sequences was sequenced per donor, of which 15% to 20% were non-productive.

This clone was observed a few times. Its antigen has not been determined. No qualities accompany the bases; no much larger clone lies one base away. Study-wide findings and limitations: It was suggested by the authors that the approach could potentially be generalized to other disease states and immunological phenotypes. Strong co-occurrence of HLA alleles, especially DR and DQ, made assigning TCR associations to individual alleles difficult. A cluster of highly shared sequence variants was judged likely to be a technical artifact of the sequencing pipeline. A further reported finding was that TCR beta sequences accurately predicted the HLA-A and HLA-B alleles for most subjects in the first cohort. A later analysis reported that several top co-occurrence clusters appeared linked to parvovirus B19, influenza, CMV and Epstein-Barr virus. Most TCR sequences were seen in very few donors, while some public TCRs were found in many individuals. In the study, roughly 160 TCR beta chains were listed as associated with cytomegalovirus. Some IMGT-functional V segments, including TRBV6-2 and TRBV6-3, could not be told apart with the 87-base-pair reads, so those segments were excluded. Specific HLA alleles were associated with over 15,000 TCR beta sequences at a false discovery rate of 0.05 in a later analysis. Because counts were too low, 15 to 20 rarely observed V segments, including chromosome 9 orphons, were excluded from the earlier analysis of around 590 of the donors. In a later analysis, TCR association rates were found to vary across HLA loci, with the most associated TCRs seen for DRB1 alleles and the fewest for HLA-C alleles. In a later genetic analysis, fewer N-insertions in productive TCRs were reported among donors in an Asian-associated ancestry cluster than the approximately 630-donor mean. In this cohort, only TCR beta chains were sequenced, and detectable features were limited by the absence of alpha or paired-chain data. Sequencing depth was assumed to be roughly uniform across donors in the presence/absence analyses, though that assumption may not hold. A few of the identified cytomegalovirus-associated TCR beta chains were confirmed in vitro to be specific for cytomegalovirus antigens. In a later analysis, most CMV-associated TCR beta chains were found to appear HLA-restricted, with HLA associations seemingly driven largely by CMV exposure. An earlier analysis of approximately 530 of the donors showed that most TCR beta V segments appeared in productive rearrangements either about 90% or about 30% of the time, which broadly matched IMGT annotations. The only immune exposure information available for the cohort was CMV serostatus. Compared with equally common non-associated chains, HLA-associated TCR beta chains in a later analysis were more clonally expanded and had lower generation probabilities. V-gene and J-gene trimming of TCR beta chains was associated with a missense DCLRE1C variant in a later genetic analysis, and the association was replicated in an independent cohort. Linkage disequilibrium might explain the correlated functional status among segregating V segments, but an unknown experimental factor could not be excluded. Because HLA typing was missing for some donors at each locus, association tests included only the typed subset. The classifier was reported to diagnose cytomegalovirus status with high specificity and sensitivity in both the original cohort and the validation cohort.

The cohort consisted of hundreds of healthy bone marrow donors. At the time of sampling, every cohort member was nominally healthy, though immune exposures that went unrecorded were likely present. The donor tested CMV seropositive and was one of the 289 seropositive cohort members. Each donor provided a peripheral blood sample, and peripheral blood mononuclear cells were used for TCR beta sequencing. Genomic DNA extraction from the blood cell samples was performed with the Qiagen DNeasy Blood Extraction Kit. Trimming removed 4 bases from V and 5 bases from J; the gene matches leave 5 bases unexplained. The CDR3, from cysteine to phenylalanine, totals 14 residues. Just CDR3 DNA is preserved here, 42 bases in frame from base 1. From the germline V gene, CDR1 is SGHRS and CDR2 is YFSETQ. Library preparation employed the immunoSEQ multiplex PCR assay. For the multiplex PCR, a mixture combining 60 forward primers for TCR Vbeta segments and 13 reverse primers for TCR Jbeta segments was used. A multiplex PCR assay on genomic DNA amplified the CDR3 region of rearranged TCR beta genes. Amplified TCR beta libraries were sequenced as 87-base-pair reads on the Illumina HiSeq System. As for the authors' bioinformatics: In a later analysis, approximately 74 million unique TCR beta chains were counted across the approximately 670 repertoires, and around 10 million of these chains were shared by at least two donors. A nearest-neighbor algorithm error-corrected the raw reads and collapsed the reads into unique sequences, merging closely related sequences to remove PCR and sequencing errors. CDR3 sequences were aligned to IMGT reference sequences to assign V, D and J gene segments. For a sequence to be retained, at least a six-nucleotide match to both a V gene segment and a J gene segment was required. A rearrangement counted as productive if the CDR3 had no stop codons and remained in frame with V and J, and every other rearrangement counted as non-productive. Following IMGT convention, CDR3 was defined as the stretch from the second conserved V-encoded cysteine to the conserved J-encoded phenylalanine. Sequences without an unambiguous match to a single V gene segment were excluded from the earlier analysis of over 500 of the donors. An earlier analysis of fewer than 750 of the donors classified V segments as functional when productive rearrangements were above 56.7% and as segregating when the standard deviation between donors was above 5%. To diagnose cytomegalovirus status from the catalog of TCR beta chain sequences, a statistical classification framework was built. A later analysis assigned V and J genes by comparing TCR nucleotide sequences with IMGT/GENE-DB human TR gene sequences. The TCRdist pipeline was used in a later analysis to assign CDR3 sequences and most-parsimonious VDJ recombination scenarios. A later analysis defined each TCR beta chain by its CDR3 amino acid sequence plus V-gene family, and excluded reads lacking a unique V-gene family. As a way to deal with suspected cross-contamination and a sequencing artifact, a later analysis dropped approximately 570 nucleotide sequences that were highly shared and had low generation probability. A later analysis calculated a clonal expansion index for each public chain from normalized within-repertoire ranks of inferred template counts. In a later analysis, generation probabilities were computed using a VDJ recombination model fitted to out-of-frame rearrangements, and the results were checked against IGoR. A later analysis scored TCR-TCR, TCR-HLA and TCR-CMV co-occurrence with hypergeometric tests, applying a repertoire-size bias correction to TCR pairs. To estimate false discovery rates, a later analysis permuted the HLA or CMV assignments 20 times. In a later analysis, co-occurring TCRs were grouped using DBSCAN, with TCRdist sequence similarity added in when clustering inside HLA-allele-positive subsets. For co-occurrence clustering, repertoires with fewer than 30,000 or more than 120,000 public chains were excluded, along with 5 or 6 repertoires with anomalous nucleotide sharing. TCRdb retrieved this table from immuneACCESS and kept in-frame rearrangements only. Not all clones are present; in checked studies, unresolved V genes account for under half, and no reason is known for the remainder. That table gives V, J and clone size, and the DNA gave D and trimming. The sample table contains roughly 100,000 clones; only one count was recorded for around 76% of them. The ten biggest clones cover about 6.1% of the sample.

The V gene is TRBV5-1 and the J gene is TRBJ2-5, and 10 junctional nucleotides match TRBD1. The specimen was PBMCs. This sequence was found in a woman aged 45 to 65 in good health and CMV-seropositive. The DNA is TGCGCCAGCAGCGCCGGGACAGGGGACGAGACCCAGTACTTC. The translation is CASSAGTGDETQYF.